The rows below give T cell receptor beta chains drawn from one sample of a study of T cells in narcolepsy. Here immunoSEQ multiplex PCR was the method, and the copy in TCRdb shows in-frame clones only, minus some. The sample has fewer than 40,000 clones, roughly 86% seen once. The specimen sequenced was memory (CD45RA-) CD4+ T cells from blood. These receptors all come from a human donor in good health. Both conserved end residues are part of each CDR3. A D gene is named only where the DNA matches it firmly. Clone size is not always given. Where it is, it says once, few, many or a class for expanded clones.

CDR3 protein	CDR3 DNA	J gene	D gene	clone size	V gene
CASSLIAAGSEQYF	TGTGCCAGCAGCTTAATAGCGGCGGGCAGCGAGCAGTACTTC	TRBJ2-7	-	-	TRBV7-2
CAWRRTGTLTPEAFF	TGTGCCTGGAGGCGGACTGGGACCTTGACCCCCGAAGCTTTCTTT	TRBJ1-1	-	-	TRBV30
CASSVGFGGAYGYTF	TGTGCCAGCAGCGTAGGATTCGGGGGGGCTTATGGCTACACCTTC	TRBJ1-2	-	-	TRBV9
CAWSTGGALARETQYF	TGTGCCTGGAGTACGGGAGGGGCTCTTGCTAGGGAGACCCAGTACTTC	TRBJ2-5	TRBD2	-	TRBV30
CASSSELGAEAFF	TGTGCCAGCAGTTCAGAGTTAGGCGCTGAAGCTTTCTTT	TRBJ1-1	-	few	TRBV2
CAISTTSGQSSYNEQFF	TGTGCCATCAGCACGACTAGCGGTCAAAGCTCCTACAATGAGCAGTTCTTC	TRBJ2-1	TRBD2	-	TRBV10-3
CASSKTLAGLQETQYF	TGTGCCAGCAGCAAAACCCTAGCGGGCCTCCAAGAGACCCAGTACTTC	TRBJ2-5	-	-	TRBV21-1
CASRVTAGNYGYTF	TGTGCCAGCAGGGTGACCGCTGGAAACTATGGCTACACCTTC	TRBJ1-2	-	-	TRBV6-1
CASSSPRSTEAFF	TGTGCCAGCAGCTCTCCGAGGAGCACTGAAGCTTTCTTT	TRBJ1-1	-	few	TRBV11-3
CASSPTVFSYNEQFF	TGTGCCAGCAGTCCCACCGTTTTTTCCTACAATGAGCAGTTCTTC	TRBJ2-1	-	-	TRBV6-6
CASTRLGSVFF	TGTGCCAGCACCAGACTGGGTTCGGTTTTCTTT	TRBJ1-1	-	-	TRBV9
CAIGTSGAYEQYF	TGTGCCATCGGGACTAGCGGGGCCTACGAGCAGTACTTC	TRBJ2-7	TRBD2	-	TRBV5-4
CASSMGGGHGQPQHF	TGTGCCAGTAGTATGGGCGGGGGGCACGGGCAGCCCCAGCATTTT	TRBJ1-5	-	-	TRBV19
CASSVGVGGHTQYF	TGCGCCAGCAGTGTAGGAGTTGGGGGTCATACGCAGTATTTT	TRBJ2-3	-	-	TRBV10-1
CASIVSVTANTGELFF	TGTGCCAGCATCGTTAGCGTGACCGCCAACACCGGGGAGCTGTTTTTT	TRBJ2-2	-	-	TRBV6-6
CASSLGQNNQPQHF	TGTGCCAGCAGCCTTGGACAGAACAATCAGCCCCAGCATTTT	TRBJ1-5	-	-	TRBV5-5
CASRDSKDEQYF	TGTGCCAGCCGGGACAGCAAAGACGAGCAGTACTTC	TRBJ2-7	TRBD1	-	TRBV18
CASSGTRGTYEQYF	TGTGCCAGCAGCGGGACTAGGGGTACCTACGAGCAGTACTTC	TRBJ2-7	TRBD2	-	TRBV5-4
CASSYSEGQGVRQYF	TGTGCCAGCAGTTACTCTGAGGGACAGGGCGTGAGGCAGTACTTC	TRBJ2-7	TRBD1	-	TRBV6-5
CASSSGHF	TGTGCCAGCAGCTCGGGCCACTTT	TRBJ1-6	-	few	TRBV2
CASTLSGQALGPQHF	TGTGCCAGTACCCTATCTGGACAGGCCCTGGGGCCCCAGCATTTT	TRBJ1-5	TRBD1	-	TRBV19
CAWSVTVLPKVAEAFF	TGTGCCTGGAGTGTAACTGTACTCCCGAAGGTAGCTGAAGCTTTCTTT	TRBJ1-1	-	-	TRBV30
CASRPLSSPGNQPQHF	TGTGCCAGCAGGCCCCTCAGTTCGCCGGGCAATCAGCCCCAGCATTTT	TRBJ1-5	-	once	TRBV27
CASSPMGKTNEKLFF	TGTGCCAGTAGCCCAATGGGGAAAACTAATGAAAAACTGTTTTTT	TRBJ1-4	-	once	TRBV19
CASSEIQGKRNEAFF	TGTGCCAGCAGTGAGATACAGGGGAAACGGAATGAAGCTTTCTTT	TRBJ1-1	TRBD1	once	TRBV2
CASSLEVLQEQYF	TGTGCCAGCAGCTTAGAGGTTCTGCAGGAGCAGTACTTC	TRBJ2-7	-	once	TRBV11-3
CASSLGGQGRSGYTF	TGTGCCAGCAGCTTAGGAGGACAGGGGAGGAGTGGCTACACCTTC	TRBJ1-2	TRBD1	-	TRBV7-9
CAVGLAGDSSTDTQYF	TGTGCCGTAGGACTAGCGGGGGACTCTAGCACAGATACGCAGTATTTT	TRBJ2-3	TRBD2	medium-sized	TRBV10-3
CASSLAGSTNTDTQYF	TGCGCCAGCAGCTTAGCAGGATCGACCAACACAGATACGCAGTATTTT	TRBJ2-3	-	-	TRBV5-1
CASSISDRNTGELFF	TGTGCCAGTAGTATATCGGACAGGAACACCGGGGAGCTGTTTTTT	TRBJ2-2	-	-	TRBV19
CASSSMMGEKLFF	TGTGCCAGCAGCAGTATGATGGGCGAAAAACTGTTTTTT	TRBJ1-4	-	few	TRBV7-6
CASSASGRVYNEQFF	TGTGCCAGTTCAGCTAGCGGGAGGGTCTACAATGAGCAGTTCTTC	TRBJ2-1	TRBD2	-	TRBV11-3
CASSTDRQETQYF	TGTGCCAGTAGTACCGACCGCCAAGAGACCCAGTACTTC	TRBJ2-5	-	-	TRBV19
CASEGLGGYTF	TGTGCCAGCGAGGGTCTCGGAGGCTACACCTTC	TRBJ1-2	-	-	TRBV6-5
CASSLGLAEGTDTQYF	TGTGCCAGCAGCTTAGGTCTAGCGGAGGGCACAGATACGCAGTATTTT	TRBJ2-3	TRBD2	-	TRBV7-9
CASSLAGWGYGTDTQYF	TGTGCCAGCAGTTTAGCGGGGTGGGGTTATGGGACAGATACGCAGTATTTT	TRBJ2-3	-	-	TRBV27
CASSPNQEQYF	TGTGCCAGCAGTCCCAACCAGGAGCAGTACTTC	TRBJ2-7	-	medium-sized	TRBV2
CASSLVRLTGGLGNEQFF	TGTGCCAGCAGCTTAGTCCGACTTACAGGGGGACTGGGCAATGAGCAGTTCTTC	TRBJ2-1	TRBD1	once	TRBV11-3
CASSDPGEQYF	TGTGCCAGCAGTGATCCGGGAGAGCAGTACTTC	TRBJ2-7	-	-	TRBV6-5
CASSYLDSEAFF	TGTGCCAGCAGTTATCTGGACAGTGAAGCTTTCTTT	TRBJ1-1	-	-	TRBV6-5